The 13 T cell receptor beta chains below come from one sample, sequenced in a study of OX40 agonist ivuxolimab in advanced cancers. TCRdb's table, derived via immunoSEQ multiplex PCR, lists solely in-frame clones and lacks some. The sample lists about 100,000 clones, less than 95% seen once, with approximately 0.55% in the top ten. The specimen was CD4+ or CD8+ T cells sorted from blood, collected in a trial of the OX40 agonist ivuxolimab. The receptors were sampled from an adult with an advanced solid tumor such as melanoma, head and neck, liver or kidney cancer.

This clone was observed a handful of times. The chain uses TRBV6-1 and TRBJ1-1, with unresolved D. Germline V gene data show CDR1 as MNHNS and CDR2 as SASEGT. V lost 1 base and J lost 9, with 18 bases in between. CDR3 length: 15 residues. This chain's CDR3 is CASSEGNRFTQKAFF. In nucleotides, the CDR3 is TGTGCCAGCAGTGAAGGAAATAGGTTCACACAGAAAGCTTTCTTT.

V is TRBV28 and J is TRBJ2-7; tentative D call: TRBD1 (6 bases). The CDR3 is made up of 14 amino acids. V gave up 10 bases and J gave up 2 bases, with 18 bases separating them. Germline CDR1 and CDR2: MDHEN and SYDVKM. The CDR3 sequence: CATVKTGTTYEQYF. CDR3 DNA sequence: TGTGCCACCGTAAAGACAGGCACAACCTACGAGCAGTACTTC.

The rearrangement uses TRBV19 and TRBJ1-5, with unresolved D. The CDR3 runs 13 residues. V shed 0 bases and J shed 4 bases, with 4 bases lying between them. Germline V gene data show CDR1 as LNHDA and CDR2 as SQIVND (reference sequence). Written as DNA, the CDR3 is TGTGCCAGTAGTATAGATCATAATCAGCCCCAGCATTTT. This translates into CASSIDHNQPQHF.

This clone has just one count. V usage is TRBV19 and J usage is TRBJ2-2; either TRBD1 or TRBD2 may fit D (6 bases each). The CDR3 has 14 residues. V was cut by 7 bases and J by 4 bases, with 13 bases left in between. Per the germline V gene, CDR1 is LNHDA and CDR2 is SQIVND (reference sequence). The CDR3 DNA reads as TGTGCCAGTACCACGGGGGCCGGCACCGGGGAGCTGTTTTTT. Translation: CASTTGAGTGELFF.

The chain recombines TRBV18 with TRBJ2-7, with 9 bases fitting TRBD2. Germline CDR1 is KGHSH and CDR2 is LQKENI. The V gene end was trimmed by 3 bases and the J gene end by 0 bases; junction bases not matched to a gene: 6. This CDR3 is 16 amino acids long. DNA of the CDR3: TGTGCCAGCTCACCGGCCAGCGGGAGGACCTCCTACGAGCAGTACTTC. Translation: CASSPASGRTSYEQYF.

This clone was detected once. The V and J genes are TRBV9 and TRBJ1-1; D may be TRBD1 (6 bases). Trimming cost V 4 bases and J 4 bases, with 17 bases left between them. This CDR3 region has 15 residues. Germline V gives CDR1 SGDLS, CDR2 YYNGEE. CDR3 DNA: TGTGCCAGCAGCCCGTACAGGGACGCCCTCACTGAAGCTTTCTTT. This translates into CASSPYRDALTEAFF.

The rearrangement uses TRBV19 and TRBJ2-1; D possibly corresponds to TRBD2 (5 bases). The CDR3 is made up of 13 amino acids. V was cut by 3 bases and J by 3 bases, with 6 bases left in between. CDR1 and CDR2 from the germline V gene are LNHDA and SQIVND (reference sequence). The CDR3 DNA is TGTGCCAGTAGTATCGGGAACTACAATGAGCAGTTCTTC. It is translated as CASSIGNYNEQFF.

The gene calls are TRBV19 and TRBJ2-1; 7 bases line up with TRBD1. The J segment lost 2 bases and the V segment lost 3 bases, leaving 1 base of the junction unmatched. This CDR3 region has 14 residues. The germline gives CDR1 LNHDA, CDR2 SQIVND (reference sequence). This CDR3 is CASSIGTAYNEQFF. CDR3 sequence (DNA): TGTGCCAGTAGTATCGGGACAGCCTACAATGAGCAGTTCTTC.

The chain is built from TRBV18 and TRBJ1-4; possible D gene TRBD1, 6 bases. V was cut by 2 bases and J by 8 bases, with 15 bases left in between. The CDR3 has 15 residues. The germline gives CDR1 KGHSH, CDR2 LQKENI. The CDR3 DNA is TGTGCCAGCTCACCAGGCATCCCAAGGGGGGAAAAACTGTTTTTT. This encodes CASSPGIPRGEKLFF.

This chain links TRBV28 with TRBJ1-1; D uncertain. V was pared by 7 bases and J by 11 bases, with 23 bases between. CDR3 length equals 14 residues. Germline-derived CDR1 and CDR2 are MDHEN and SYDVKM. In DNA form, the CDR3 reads TGTGCCAGCACCAATTCGGGCCTCCTAACCGGGGCTTTCTTT. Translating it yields CASTNSGLLTGAFF.

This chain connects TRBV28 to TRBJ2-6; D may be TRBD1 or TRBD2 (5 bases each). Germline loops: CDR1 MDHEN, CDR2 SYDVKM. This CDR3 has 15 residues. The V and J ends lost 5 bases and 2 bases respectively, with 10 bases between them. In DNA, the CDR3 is TGTGCCAGCAGTCCAGGGACCACTGGGGCCAACGTCCTGACTTTC. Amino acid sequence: CASSPGTTGANVLTF.

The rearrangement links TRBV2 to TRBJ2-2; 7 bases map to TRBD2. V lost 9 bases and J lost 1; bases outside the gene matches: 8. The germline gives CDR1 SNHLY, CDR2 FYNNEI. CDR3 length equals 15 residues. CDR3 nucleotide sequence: TGTGCCAGTGAAGCTAGCGGACTGAACACCGGGGAGCTGTTTTTT. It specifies CASEASGLNTGELFF. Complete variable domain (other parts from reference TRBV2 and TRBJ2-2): EPEVTQTPSHQVTQMGQEVILRCVPISNHLYFYWYRQILGQKVEFLVSFYNNEISEKSEIFDDQFSVERPDGSNFTLKIRSTKLEDSAMYFCASEASGLNTGELFFGEGSRLTVL.

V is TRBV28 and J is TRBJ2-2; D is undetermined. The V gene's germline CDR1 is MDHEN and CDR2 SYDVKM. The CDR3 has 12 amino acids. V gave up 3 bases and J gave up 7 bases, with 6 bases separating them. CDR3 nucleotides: TGTGCCAGCAGTTTTAGGCTCGGGGAGCTGTTTTTT. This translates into CASSFRLGELFF.